This T cell receptor beta chain was recorded in a study of Tregs in tolerant kidney transplant recipients. The overall study: Sorting of CD4+CD25+CD127- cells followed roughly 3-day belatacept mixed lymphocyte reactions, sometimes with roughly 5-day graft donor restimulation.

General observations from the study: Biological reproducibility was not directly addressed in this study.

Method: immunoSEQ multiplex PCR; TCRdb's copy keeps in-frame clones and lacks some. Altogether more than 25,000 clones are present, 82% being singletons, with the ten largest covering more than 2%. Note on this clone: The antigen remains unidentified.

Sequenced material: Tregs from blood cultured with allogeneic cells. The receptor's source is a human donor in good health.

The CDR3 DNA reads as TGCGCCAGCAGCTTGATCTGGGGGGGCGAGGAGACCCAGTACTTC. This gives the protein CASSLIWGGEETQYF. The chain joins TRBV5-1 to TRBJ2-5, with D tentatively TRBD2 (7 bases). Trimming took off 1 base at V and 5 bases at J, with 15 bases between the two ends. This CDR3 spans 15 amino acids. Germline lookup yields CDR1 SGHRS and CDR2 YFSETQ. The whole variable domain, remainder taken from reference TRBV5-1 and TRBJ2-5, is KAGVTQTPRYLIKTRGQQVTLSCSPISGHRSVSWYQQTPGQGLQFLFEYFSETQRNKGNFPGRFSGRQFSNSRSEMNVSTLELGDSALYLCASSLIWGGEETQYFGPGTRLLVL.